Only one count was recorded for the clone carrying this T cell receptor (beta chain). Its antigen remains unidentified. The source of the sample is a study of cytomegalovirus exposure and HLA in healthy donors. Findings of the study overall: With later analysis, a missense DCLRE1C variant became linked to TCR beta V- and J-gene trimming.

V was shortened by 0 bases and J by 1 base, with 15 bases between the two germline ends. CDR3 size: 17 residues. The germline V gene has CDR1 LNHDA and CDR2 SQIVND (reference sequence). The PCR used 60 Vbeta and 13 Jbeta primers. The protocol was immunoSEQ multiplex PCR, while the TCRdb copy is restricted to in-frame clones and leaves out a portion. The sample lists approximately 190,000 clones; around 80% were seen once. The chain links TRBV19 to TRBJ1-1; D may be TRBD1 (6 bases). The sequencing sample was made of PBMCs. The receptor's source is a man between 35 and 55 years old in good health and CMV-seropositive. This chain's CDR3 is CASSIDLRGRGNTEAFF. In DNA, the CDR3 is TGTGCCAGTAGTATAGATCTCAGGGGCAGGGGGAACACTGAAGCTTTCTTT.